This TCR beta chain derives from a study of Ad26.COV2.S vaccination and SARS-CoV-2 variants. Specified treatment: 19 received Ad26.COV2.S at low or high dose, single or two shots; about 5 received placebo; per-sample allocation not given. Material that was analyzed had been drawn on day 63 after the first vaccine or placebo injection. Profiled with immunoSEQ multiplex PCR; TCRdb holds only in-frame clones, not every one. The table has around 450,000 clones, more than 80% seen once; the top ten hold less than 15%. The specimen was peripheral blood, collected in a trial of Ad26.COV2.S vaccine versus placebo. The sequence was collected from a person aged 18 to 59 who received the Ad26.COV2.S COVID-19 vaccine or a placebo.

The CDR3 here is CASSRGSSGNTIYF. The CDR3 DNA is TGTGCCAGCAGCCGAGGGAGCTCTGGAAACACCATATATTTT. J is TRBJ1-3 and V is TRBV27; D is unclear. Trimming took 6 bases from V and 0 from J, leaving 9 bases between them. The germline V gene encodes CDR1 MNHEY and CDR2 SMNVEV (reference sequence). The CDR3 has 14 amino acids.